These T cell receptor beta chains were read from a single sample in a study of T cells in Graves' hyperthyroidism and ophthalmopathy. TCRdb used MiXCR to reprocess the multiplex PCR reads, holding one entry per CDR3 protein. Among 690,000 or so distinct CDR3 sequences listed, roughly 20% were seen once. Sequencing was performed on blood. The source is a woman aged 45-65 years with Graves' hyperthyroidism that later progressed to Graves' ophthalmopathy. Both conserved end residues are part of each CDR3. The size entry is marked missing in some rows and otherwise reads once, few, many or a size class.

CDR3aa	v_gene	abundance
CASSQVFSTGSYEQYF	TRBV4-1	.
CASSTGGGYEQYF	TRBV12-3/TRBV12-4	many
CSAETSGGADTQYF	TRBV20-1	many
CASSTQAGASGANVLTF	TRBV19	few
CASSLAASGFSETQYF	TRBV7-9	.
CASSSTSGTGDEKLFF	TRBV28	.
CASRPDRGPNSPLHF	TRBV12-3/TRBV12-4	many
CASRDPLGGSNEQFF	TRBV9	.
CASRSSGGHNEQFF	TRBV6-2/TRBV6-3	few
CASSYRSGVNTEAFF	TRBV27	few
CASSYWGGRGQPQHF	TRBV6-5	few
CASSLALRPEQFF	TRBV7-9	many
CASSRWQGGQETQYF	TRBV6-1	few
CASSPPGNNEQFF	TRBV18	many
CASSPKGILGHQPQHF	TRBV7-2	few
CASSLEGAPNQPQHF	TRBV5-1	few
CASSPNGGGYTDTQYF	TRBV6-1	few
CASSQGGFTNNQPQHF	TRBV3-1	few
CASSVGDTVPSIGGTEAFF	TRBV9	many
CASSPGLSSGNTIYF	TRBV12-3/TRBV12-4	many